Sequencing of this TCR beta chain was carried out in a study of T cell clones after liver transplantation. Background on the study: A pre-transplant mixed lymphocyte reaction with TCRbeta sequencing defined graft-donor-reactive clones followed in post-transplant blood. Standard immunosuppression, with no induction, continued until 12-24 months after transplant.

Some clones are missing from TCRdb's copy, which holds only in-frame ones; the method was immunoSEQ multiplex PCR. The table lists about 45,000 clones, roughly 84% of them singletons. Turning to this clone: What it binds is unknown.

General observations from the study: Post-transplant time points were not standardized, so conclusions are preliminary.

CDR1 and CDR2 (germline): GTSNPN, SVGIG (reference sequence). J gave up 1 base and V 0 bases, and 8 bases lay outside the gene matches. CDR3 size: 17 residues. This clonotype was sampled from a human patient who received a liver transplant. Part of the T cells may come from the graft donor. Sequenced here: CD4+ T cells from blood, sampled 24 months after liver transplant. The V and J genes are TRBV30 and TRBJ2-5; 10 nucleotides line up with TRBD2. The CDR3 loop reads CAWSVKSSGSAQETQYF. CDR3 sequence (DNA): TGTGCCTGGAGTGTAAAGTCTAGCGGGAGCGCCCAAGAGACCCAGTACTTC.